Only a few counts were recorded for the clone carrying this T cell receptor (beta chain). Its antigen remains unknown. This sample was included in a study of T cells in Graves' hyperthyroidism and ophthalmopathy. This CDR3 spans 13 amino acids. V shed 0 bases and J shed 14 bases, with 16 bases lying between them. Per germline, CDR1 LGHDT and CDR2 YNNKEL (reference sequence). The study, taken as a whole, reports: Appearing also in blood were most of the thyroid clonotypes expanded above 0.001.

Amplified regions were TCR beta CDR3 sequences from RNA transcripts. TCR CDR3 regions were first amplified by RT-PCR with HTBI primers. TCRdb passed the multiplex PCR reads through MiXCR, listing each CDR3 protein once. The sample holds about 600,000 distinct CDR3 sequences, 13% to 15% seen once. The material sequenced was blood. The clonotype originates from a woman aged 50 to 60 with Graves' ophthalmopathy. V and J are TRBV3-1 and TRBJ2-5; D may be TRBD1 or TRBD2 (5 bases each). CDR3 sequence (DNA): TGTGCCAGCAGCCAAGATGAGCCCAGGGACCCTTACTTC. Translating gives CASSQDEPRDPYF.